The TCR beta chain under discussion was sequenced for a study of blood T cell repertoires in COVID-19. About the research overall: The study drew acute and convalescent COVID-19 samples from the United States, Italy and Spain. T cells, B-cell-depleted T cells, or PBMCs provided the cDNA or gDNA that served as material.

The germline CDR1 and CDR2 sequences are SGHAT and FQNNGV. With 5 bases removed from V and 3 bases from J, the gap between germline ends came to 8 bases. This CDR3 comprises 12 residues. Per the original methods: Reference gene primer amplification yielded estimated nucleated cell counts. Sequencing used immunoSEQ multiplex PCR; TCRdb keeps in-frame clones, though not all of them. The DNA was the basis for D and trimming; V, J and clone size are from that table. The profile shows around 100,000 clones, 88% of them singletons. This chain joins TRBV11-2 and TRBJ2-7, with D perhaps matching TRBD1 (5 bases). This clonotype originated in a human donor in a cohort sampled during active COVID-19. Source material: peripheral blood. The CDR3 sequence is CASSRQGYEQYF. The CDR3 DNA reads as TGTGCCAGCAGCCGCCAGGGCTACGAGCAGTACTTC.